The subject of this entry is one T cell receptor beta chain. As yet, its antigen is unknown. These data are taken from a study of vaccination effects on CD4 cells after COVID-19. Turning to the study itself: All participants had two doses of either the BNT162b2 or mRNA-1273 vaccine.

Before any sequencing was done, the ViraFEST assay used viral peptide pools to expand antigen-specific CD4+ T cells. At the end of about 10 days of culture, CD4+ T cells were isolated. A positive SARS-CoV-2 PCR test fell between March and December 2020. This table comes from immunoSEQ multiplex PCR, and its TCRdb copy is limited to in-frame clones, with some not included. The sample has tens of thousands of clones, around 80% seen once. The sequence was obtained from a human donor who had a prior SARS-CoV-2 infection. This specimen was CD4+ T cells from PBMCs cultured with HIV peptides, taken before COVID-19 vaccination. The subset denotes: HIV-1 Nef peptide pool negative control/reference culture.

DNA of the CDR3: TGTGCCAGCAGCCGAATGGGGGCCACAGATACGCAGTATTTT. Amino acid sequence: CASSRMGATDTQYF. The rearrangement uses TRBV6-2 or TRBV6-3 and TRBJ2-3; a weak D match, TRBD1 (6 bases). Germline CDR1 and CDR2: MNHEY and SVGEGT. The CDR3 covers 14 residues. V gave up 6 bases and J gave up 2 bases, with 12 bases separating them.